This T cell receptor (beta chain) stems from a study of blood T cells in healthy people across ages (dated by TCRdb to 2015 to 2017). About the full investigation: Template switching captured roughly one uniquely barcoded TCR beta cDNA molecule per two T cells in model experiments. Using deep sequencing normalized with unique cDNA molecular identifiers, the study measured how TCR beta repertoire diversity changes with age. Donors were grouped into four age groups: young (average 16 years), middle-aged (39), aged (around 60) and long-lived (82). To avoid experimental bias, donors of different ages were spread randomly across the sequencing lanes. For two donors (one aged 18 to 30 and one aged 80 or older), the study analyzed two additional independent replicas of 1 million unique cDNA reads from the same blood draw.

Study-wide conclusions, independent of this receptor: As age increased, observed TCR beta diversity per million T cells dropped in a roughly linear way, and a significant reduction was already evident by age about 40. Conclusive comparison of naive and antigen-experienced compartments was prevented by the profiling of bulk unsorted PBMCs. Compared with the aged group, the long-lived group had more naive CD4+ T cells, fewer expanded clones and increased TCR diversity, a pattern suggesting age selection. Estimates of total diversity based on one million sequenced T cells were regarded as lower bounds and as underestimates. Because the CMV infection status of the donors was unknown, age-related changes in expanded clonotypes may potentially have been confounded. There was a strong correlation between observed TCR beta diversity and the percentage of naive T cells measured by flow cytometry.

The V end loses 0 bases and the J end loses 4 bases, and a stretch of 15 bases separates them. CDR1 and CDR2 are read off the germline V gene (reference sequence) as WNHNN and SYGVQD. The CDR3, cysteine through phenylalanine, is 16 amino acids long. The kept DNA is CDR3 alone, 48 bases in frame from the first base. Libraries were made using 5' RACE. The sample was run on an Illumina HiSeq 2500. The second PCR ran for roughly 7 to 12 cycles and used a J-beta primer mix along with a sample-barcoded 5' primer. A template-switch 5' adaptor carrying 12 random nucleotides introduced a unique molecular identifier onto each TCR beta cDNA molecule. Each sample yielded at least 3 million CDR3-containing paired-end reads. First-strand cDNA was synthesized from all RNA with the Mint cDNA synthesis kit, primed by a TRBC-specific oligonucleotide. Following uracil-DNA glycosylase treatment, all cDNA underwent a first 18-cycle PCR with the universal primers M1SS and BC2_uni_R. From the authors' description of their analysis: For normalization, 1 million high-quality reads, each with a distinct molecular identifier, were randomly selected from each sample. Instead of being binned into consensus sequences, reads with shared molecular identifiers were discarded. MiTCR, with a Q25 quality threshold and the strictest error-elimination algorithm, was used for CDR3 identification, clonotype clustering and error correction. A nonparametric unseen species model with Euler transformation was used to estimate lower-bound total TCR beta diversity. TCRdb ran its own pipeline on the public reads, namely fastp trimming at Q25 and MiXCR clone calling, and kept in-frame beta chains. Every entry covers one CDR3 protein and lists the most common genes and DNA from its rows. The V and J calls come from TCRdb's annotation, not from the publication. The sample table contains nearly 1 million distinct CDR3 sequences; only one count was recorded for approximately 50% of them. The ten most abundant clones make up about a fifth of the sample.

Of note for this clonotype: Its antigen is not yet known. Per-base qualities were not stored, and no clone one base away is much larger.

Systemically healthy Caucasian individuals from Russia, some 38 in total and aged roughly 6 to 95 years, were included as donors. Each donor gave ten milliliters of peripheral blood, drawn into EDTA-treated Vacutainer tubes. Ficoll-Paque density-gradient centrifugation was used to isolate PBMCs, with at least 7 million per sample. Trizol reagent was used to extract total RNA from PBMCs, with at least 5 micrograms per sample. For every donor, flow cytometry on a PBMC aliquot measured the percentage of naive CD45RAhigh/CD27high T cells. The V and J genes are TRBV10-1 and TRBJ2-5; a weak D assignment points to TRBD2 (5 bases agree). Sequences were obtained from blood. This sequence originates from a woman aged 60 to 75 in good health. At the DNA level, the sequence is TGCGCCAGCAGTGAGTCGGGTAGCGTGGGGAGAGAGACCCAGTACTTC. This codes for CASSESGSVGRETQYF.